These 10 T cell receptor beta chains were all obtained from the same sample, sequenced in a study of pediatric ulcerative colitis. The method was immunoSEQ multiplex PCR; TCRdb's version includes in-frame clones alone and lacks a portion of them. The sample carries fewer than 20,000 clones, over 70% recorded once. The rectum was sampled with one to two pinch biopsies at colonoscopy. Sequenced input: gut tissue. Source of these receptors: a boy between 5 and 17 years old who was a control in a study of pediatric ulcerative colitis.

The rearrangement links TRBV18 to TRBJ2-3, with D possibly being TRBD2 (6 bases). V was cut by 4 bases and J by 1 base, with 18 bases left in between. The CDR3 is made up of 17 amino acids. The germline V gene has CDR1 KGHSH and CDR2 LQKENI. CDR3 loop: CASSLGPGRSGTDTQYF. In DNA form, the CDR3 reads TGTGCCAGCTCACTGGGACCAGGGAGGTCGGGCACAGATACGCAGTATTTT. Using reference TRBV18 and TRBJ2-3 for the parts outside the CDR3, the full variable domain is NAGVMQNPRHLVRRRGQEARLRCSPMKGHSHVYWYRQLPEEGLKFMVYLQKENIIDESGMPKERFSAEFPKEGPSILRIQQVVRGDSAAYFCASSLGPGRSGTDTQYFGPGTRLTVL.

This clone showed up just once. CDR3 sequence (DNA): TGTGCCAGCAGCTTAGATTGGACAGGGGGCTTATACGCCAAAAACATTCAGTACTTC. Protein: CASSLDWTGGLYAKNIQYF. The chain couples TRBV7-2 to TRBJ2-4, with TRBD1 matching 11 bases. V lost 1 base to trimming and J lost 1 base; unmatched junction nucleotides: 9. Germline CDR1 reads SGHTA; CDR2 reads FQGNSA. The CDR3 consists of 19 residues.

The CDR3 DNA follows: TGCGCCAGCAGCCAAGCCGGTTCCGGGGTCCACACTGAAGCTTTCTTT. It yields the protein CASSQAGSGVHTEAFF. The V gene is TRBV4-3, the J gene TRBJ1-1, with unresolved D. V lost 1 base and J 3 bases, leaving 15 bases between the germline ends. There are 16 residues in the CDR3. Per germline, CDR1 LGHNA and CDR2 YSLEER.

This clone was found once. The chain uses TRBV27 and TRBJ1-6; D gene uncertain. V lost 5 bases and J 0 bases, leaving 23 bases between the germline ends. The CDR3 covers 20 residues. Germline CDR1 MNHEY, CDR2 SMNVEV (reference sequence). The CDR3 DNA reads TGTGCCAGCAGTGTAAGATCAGGAGTCTTAAGGAGCTCCTATAATTCACCCCTCCACTTT. This translates into CASSVRSGVLRSSYNSPLHF.

This sequence joins TRBV7-3 and TRBJ2-2, with 10 bases aligning to TRBD2. In germline, CDR1 is SGHTA, CDR2 FQGTGA. The J segment lost 6 bases and the V segment lost 5 bases, leaving 0 bases of the junction unmatched. This CDR3 comprises 13 residues. The CDR3 region has the DNA TGTGCCAGCAGCCTAGCGGGAGCCGGGGAGCTGTTTTTT. This sequence encodes CASSLAGAGELFF.

This chain uses TRBV28 with TRBJ2-7; 8 bases are shared with TRBD1. The V and J ends lost 8 bases and 0 bases, in that order; junction bases with no gene match: 6. Germline assignment: CDR1 MDHEN and CDR2 SYDVKM. This CDR3 has 14 residues. CDR3 in amino acids: CASRTGTGSYEQYF. The CDR3 DNA sequence: TGTGCCAGCCGAACCGGGACAGGCTCCTACGAGCAGTACTTC.

The chain combines TRBV4-1 with TRBJ2-3; TRBD2 agrees at 10 bases. The germline V gene has CDR1 MGHRA and CDR2 YSYEKL. The CDR3 has 17 residues. V dropped 3 bases and J dropped 1; count of bases not matched to a gene: 7. CDR3 nucleotide sequence: TGCGCCAGCAGCCAGCGCTCCGGGACTAGCGGCACAGATACGCAGTATTTT. It is translated as CASSQRSGTSGTDTQYF.

The rearrangement links TRBV5-1 to TRBJ2-1; 7 bases fit TRBD2. CDR1 SGHRS and CDR2 YFSETQ come from the germline V gene. CDR3 length: 14 residues. Trimming removed 0 bases from V and 5 bases from J; junction bases left unmatched: 2. CDR3 DNA: TGCGCCAGCAGCTTGGGACTAGCAGACAATGAGCAGTTCTTC. Translated: CASSLGLADNEQFF.

This rearrangement joins TRBV21-1 to TRBJ1-3. TRBV21-1 is given as a pseudogene. The CDR3 loop spans 12 amino acids. The CDR3, as DNA: TGTGCCAGCAGCAAAGTCCGACGCGTAACGTATTTT. It is translated as CASSKVRRVTYF.

V is TRBV4-3 and J is TRBJ1-1; D gene uncertain. Germline loops: CDR1 LGHNA, CDR2 YSLEER. V shed 0 bases and J shed 3 bases, with 11 bases lying between them. The CDR3 sequence is 15 residues long. CDR3 nucleotide sequence: TGCGCCAGCAGCCAAGATCGTCGGACTCACACTGAAGCTTTCTTT. It encodes CASSQDRRTHTEAFF.